A single sample is the source of the 3 T cell receptor beta chains below, sequenced in a study of blood T cell repertoires in COVID-19. Data came from immunoSEQ multiplex PCR; TCRdb stores just in-frame clones and leaves some out. The sample carries nearly 70,000 clones, about nine tenths recorded once. The specimen was peripheral blood. The origin of the receptors is a woman aged 65 to 85 with acute or convalescent COVID-19.

This sequence joins TRBV28 and TRBJ1-1; a weak D match, TRBD1 (5 bases). V lost 4 bases and J 4 bases, leaving 16 bases between the germline ends. CDR1 is MDHEN and CDR2 is SYDVKM in the germline V gene. CDR3 length: 15 amino acids. The CDR3 loop reads CASSSGQAGGTEAFF. The CDR3 DNA reads as TGTGCCAGCAGTTCCGGACAAGCTGGTGGCACTGAAGCTTTCTTT.

The chain has TRBV28 and TRBJ1-4; the D gene is possibly TRBD1 (6 bases). Germline CDR1 MDHEN, CDR2 SYDVKM. This CDR3 is built from 16 residues. V shed 5 bases and J shed 7 bases, with 20 bases lying between them. The CDR3 nucleotides are TGTGCCAGCAGTCTCTCGAGAGGCAGGGGTATTGAAAAACTGTTTTTT. This sequence encodes CASSLSRGRGIEKLFF.

The rearrangement joins TRBV6-1 to TRBJ1-5; D ambiguous. Germline V gene sequence: CDR1 MNHNS, CDR2 SASEGT. The CDR3 is 13 amino acids. The V end was cut by 2 bases, the J end by 5 bases, with 7 bases between. The CDR3 region is CASSESGYQPQHF. The CDR3 DNA follows: TGTGCCAGCAGTGAAAGCGGGTATCAGCCCCAGCATTTT.